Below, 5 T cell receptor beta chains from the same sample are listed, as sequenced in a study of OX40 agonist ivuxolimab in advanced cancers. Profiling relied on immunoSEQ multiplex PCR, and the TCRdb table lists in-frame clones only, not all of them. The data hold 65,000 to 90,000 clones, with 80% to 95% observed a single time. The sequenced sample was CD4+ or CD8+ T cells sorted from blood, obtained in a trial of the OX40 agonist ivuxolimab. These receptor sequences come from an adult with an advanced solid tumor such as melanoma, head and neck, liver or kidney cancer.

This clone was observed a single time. The CDR3 reads CATFAGTGELFF. CDR3 bases: TGTGCCACCTTCGCGGGCACCGGGGAGCTGTTTTTT. The chain carries TRBV15 and TRBJ2-2, with a weak D call TRBD2 (5 bases). Germline loops: CDR1 LNHNV, CDR2 YYDKDF (reference sequence). This CDR3 is built from 12 residues. Trimming left V 8 bases short and J 4 bases short, with 8 bases between.

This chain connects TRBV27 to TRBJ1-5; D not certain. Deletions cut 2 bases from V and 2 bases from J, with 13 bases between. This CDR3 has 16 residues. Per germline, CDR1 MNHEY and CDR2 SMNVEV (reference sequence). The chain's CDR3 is CASSLGPGLGNQPQHF. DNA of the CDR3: TGTGCCAGCAGTTTAGGGCCAGGACTAGGCAATCAGCCCCAGCATTTT.

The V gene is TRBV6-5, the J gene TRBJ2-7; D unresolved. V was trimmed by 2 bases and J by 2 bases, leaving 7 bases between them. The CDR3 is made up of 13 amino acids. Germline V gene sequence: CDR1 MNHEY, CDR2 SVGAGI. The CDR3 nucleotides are TGTGCCAGCAGTTACCGGCAAGCCTACGAGCAGTACTTC. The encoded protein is CASSYRQAYEQYF.

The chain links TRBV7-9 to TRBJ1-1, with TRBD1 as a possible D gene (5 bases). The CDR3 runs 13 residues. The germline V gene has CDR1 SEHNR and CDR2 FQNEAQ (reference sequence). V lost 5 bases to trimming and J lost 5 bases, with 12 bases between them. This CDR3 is CASSPPGATEAFF. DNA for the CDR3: TGTGCCAGCAGCCCCCCCGGGGCGACTGAAGCTTTCTTT.

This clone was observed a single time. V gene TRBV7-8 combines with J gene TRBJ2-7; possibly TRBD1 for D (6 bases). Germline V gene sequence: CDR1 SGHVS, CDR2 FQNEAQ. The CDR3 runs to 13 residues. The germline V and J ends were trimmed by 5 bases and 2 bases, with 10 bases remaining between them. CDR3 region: CASSIGQTYEQYF. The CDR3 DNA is TGTGCCAGCAGCATAGGACAGACCTACGAGCAGTACTTC. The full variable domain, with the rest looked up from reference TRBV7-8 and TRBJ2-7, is GAGVSQSPRYKVAKRGQDVALRCDPISGHVSLFWYQQALGQGPEFLTYFQNEAQLDKSGLPSDRFFAERPEGSVSTLKIQRTQQEDSAVYLCASSIGQTYEQYFGPGTRLTVT.